A selection of T cell receptor beta chains follows, all from one sample in a study of shared clonotypes between healthy human individuals. Measured with immunoSEQ multiplex PCR; TCRdb has only the in-frame clones, and not every one. The sample gives 600,000 or so clones, 95% to 98% of which show up once; 0.3% to 0.35% is in the top ten. Sequencing was carried out using naive CD8+ T cells sorted from blood. All receptors derive from a man in his thirties or forties in good health. Each CDR3 is given with its conserved first and last residue. The order of the fields is V gene, D gene, clone size, J gene, CDR3 protein, CDR3 DNA. D genes are given only for firm matches. Clone size is shown for a subset of rows, as once, few, many or a class of expanded clone.

v_call: TRBV9
d_call: -
clone_size: -
j_call: TRBJ2-7
cdr3_aa: CASSPDGTYEQYF
cdr3_nt: TGTGCCAGCAGCCCGGACGGAACCTACGAGCAGTACTTC

v_call: TRBV7-9
d_call: TRBD2
clone_size: -
j_call: TRBJ2-7
cdr3_aa: CASSFSGTPYEQYF
cdr3_nt: TGTGCCAGCAGCTTTAGCGGGACCCCCTACGAGCAGTACTTC

v_call: TRBV10-3
d_call: -
clone_size: -
j_call: TRBJ1-3
cdr3_aa: CAISGENSGNTIYF
cdr3_nt: TGTGCCATCAGTGGGGAAAACTCTGGAAACACCATATATTTT

v_call: TRBV4-2
d_call: -
clone_size: -
j_call: TRBJ2-7
cdr3_aa: CASSHWENPSYEQYF
cdr3_nt: TGTGCCAGCAGCCATTGGGAGAATCCGTCCTACGAGCAGTACTTC

v_call: TRBV6-5
d_call: -
clone_size: -
j_call: TRBJ2-1
cdr3_aa: CASSYSSVGEQFF
cdr3_nt: TGTGCCAGCAGTTACTCGTCGGTAGGGGAGCAGTTCTTC

v_call: TRBV28
d_call: TRBD1
clone_size: -
j_call: TRBJ1-2
cdr3_aa: CASSFLQGGAAYGYTF
cdr3_nt: TGTGCCAGCAGTTTCTTACAAGGGGGCGCGGCCTATGGCTACACCTTC

v_call: TRBV7-6
d_call: -
clone_size: -
j_call: TRBJ2-1
cdr3_aa: CASSFEGALAQFF
cdr3_nt: TGTGCCAGCAGCTTTGAAGGGGCCTTGGCCCAGTTCTTC

v_call: TRBV28
d_call: -
clone_size: -
j_call: TRBJ2-1
cdr3_aa: CASRLGVGSYNEQFF
cdr3_nt: TGTGCCAGCCGTTTGGGGGTGGGCTCCTACAATGAGCAGTTCTTC

v_call: TRBV15
d_call: TRBD2
clone_size: -
j_call: TRBJ2-1
cdr3_aa: CATSRVPGAGDSYNEQFF
cdr3_nt: TGTGCCACCAGCAGAGTCCCCGGGGCGGGGGACTCCTACAATGAGCAGTTCTTC

v_call: TRBV28
d_call: TRBD2
clone_size: -
j_call: TRBJ2-7
cdr3_aa: CASSLPRAGLALPYEQYF
cdr3_nt: TGTGCCAGCAGTTTACCCAGGGCTGGACTAGCCCTCCCATACGAGCAGTACTTC

v_call: TRBV7-9
d_call: -
clone_size: -
j_call: TRBJ1-1
cdr3_aa: CASSQGLPTEAFF
cdr3_nt: TGTGCCAGCAGCCAGGGACTCCCCACTGAAGCTTTCTTT

v_call: TRBV7-9
d_call: -
clone_size: -
j_call: TRBJ1-1
cdr3_aa: CASSLNFGPTEAFF
cdr3_nt: TGTGCCAGCAGCTTAAATTTCGGTCCCACTGAAGCTTTCTTT

v_call: TRBV13
d_call: TRBD1
clone_size: -
j_call: TRBJ2-7
cdr3_aa: CASSFGTGVHEQYF
cdr3_nt: TGTGCCAGCAGCTTTGGGACAGGGGTCCACGAGCAGTACTTC

v_call: TRBV25-1
d_call: -
clone_size: -
j_call: TRBJ2-5
cdr3_aa: CAAGALGETQYF
cdr3_nt: TGCGCGGCGGGGGCGCTGGGGGAGACCCAGTACTTC

v_call: TRBV4-2
d_call: -
clone_size: -
j_call: TRBJ2-3
cdr3_aa: CASSRGPLRYF
cdr3_nt: TGTGCCAGCAGCCGGGGACCGTTACGGTATTTT

v_call: TRBV5-6
d_call: -
clone_size: -
j_call: TRBJ2-3
cdr3_aa: CASSLGRRRATPSTDTQYF
cdr3_nt: TGTGCCAGCAGCTTGGGAAGGCGCAGGGCAACTCCTAGCACAGATACGCAGTATTTT

v_call: TRBV11-2
d_call: -
clone_size: -
j_call: TRBJ2-7
cdr3_aa: CASSVIAGPSYEQYF
cdr3_nt: TGTGCCAGCAGCGTTATTGCGGGCCCCTCCTACGAGCAGTACTTC

v_call: TRBV9
d_call: TRBD2
clone_size: -
j_call: TRBJ2-5
cdr3_aa: CASSEGLAGGETQYF
cdr3_nt: TGTGCCAGCAGCGAGGGACTAGCGGGAGGAGAGACCCAGTACTTC

v_call: TRBV7-7
d_call: TRBD2
clone_size: -
j_call: TRBJ2-1
cdr3_aa: CASSLRLADYNEQFF
cdr3_nt: TGTGCCAGCAGCTTAAGACTAGCGGATTACAATGAGCAGTTCTTC

v_call: TRBV14
d_call: TRBD1
clone_size: -
j_call: TRBJ1-2
cdr3_aa: CASSWGQGESNYGYTF
cdr3_nt: TGTGCCAGCAGCTGGGGACAGGGGGAGTCTAACTATGGCTACACCTTC

v_call: TRBV9
d_call: TRBD2
clone_size: -
j_call: TRBJ2-5
cdr3_aa: CASSVGGSQETQYF
cdr3_nt: TGTGCCAGCAGCGTAGGCGGGAGCCAAGAGACCCAGTACTTC

v_call: TRBV28
d_call: TRBD1
clone_size: -
j_call: TRBJ2-7
cdr3_aa: CASSHGTGTFFTYEQYF
cdr3_nt: TGTGCCAGCAGTCACGGGACAGGGACGTTCTTCACCTACGAGCAGTACTTC

v_call: TRBV29-1
d_call: -
clone_size: -
j_call: TRBJ2-7
cdr3_aa: CSVGAGQRYEQYF
cdr3_nt: TGCAGCGTTGGGGCGGGACAACGGTACGAGCAGTACTTC

v_call: TRBV6-1
d_call: TRBD2
clone_size: once
j_call: TRBJ2-7
cdr3_aa: CASSSDASGGPEQYF
cdr3_nt: TGTGCCAGCAGTTCGGATGCTAGCGGGGGTCCCGAGCAGTACTTC

v_call: TRBV7-9
d_call: -
clone_size: -
j_call: TRBJ2-1
cdr3_aa: CASSFSDGYNEQFF
cdr3_nt: TGTGCCAGCAGCTTCTCGGATGGGTACAATGAGCAGTTCTTC

v_call: TRBV25-1
d_call: -
clone_size: -
j_call: TRBJ2-3
cdr3_aa: CASSEYPDTQYF
cdr3_nt: TGTGCCAGCAGTGAATACCCAGATACGCAGTATTTT

v_call: TRBV7-9
d_call: TRBD1
clone_size: -
j_call: TRBJ2-4
cdr3_aa: CASSFPGGQGNIQYF
cdr3_nt: TGTGCCAGCAGCTTCCCAGGGGGCCAGGGAAACATTCAGTACTTC